This TCR beta chain was recovered during a study of beta chain features in type 1 diabetes. Study context: Similarity in age, gender and cell yields was seen between patients and healthy donors. Whole-study results and caveats: HLA effects on TCRB rearrangement stayed unresolved here. Moderate yet significant TCRB CDR3 shortening was seen in Type 1 diabetes patients in all four CD4+ subsets. At VDJ recombination sites, type 1 diabetes patients had fewer insertions and more deleted nucleotides.

TCRB transcripts that were expressed got sequenced, as all of the isolated RNA had been reverse transcribed. Repertoires were generated with immunoSEQ multiplex PCR, while TCRdb's copy carries only in-frame clones and drops some. This repertoire shows under 500,000 clones, approximately 30% found once; its top ten account for almost 0.065%. On this clone: Its antigen is as yet unknown.

Between the trimmed V and J ends, which lost 2 bases and 3 bases, there was a span of 19 bases. CDR1 and CDR2 (germline): GTSNPN, SVGIG (reference sequence). This CDR3 has 16 amino acids. The TCR was taken from a man aged 18 to 35 in good health. The V call is TRBV30, the J call TRBJ1-1, with a weak D call TRBD1 (6 bases). Specimen: naive CD4+ T cells from blood. The CDR3 DNA sequence: TGTGCCTGGAGTCCTTTGGGGGGGCCCTCGGACACTGAAGCTTTCTTT. Translating it yields CAWSPLGGPSDTEAFF.